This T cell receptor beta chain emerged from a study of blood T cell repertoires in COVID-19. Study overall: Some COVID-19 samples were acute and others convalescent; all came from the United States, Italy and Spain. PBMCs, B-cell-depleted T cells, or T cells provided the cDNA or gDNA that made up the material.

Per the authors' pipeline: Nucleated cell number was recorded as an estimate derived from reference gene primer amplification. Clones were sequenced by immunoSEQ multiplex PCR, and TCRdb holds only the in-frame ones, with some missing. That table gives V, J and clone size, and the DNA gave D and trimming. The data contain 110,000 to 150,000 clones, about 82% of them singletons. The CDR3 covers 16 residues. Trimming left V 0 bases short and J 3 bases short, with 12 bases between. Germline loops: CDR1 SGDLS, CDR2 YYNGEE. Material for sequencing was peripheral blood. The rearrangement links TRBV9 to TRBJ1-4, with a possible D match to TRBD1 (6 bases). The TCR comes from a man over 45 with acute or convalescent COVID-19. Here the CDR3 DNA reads TGTGCCAGCAGCGTAGAAGGGGGGGTCGCTAATGAAAAACTGTTTTTT. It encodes CASSVEGGVANEKLFF. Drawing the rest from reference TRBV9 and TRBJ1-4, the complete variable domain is DSGVTQTPKHLITATGQRVTLRCSPRSGDLSVYWYQQSLDQGLQFLIQYYNGEERAKGNILERFSAQQFPDLHSELNLSSLELGDSALYFCASSVEGGVANEKLFFGSGTQLSVL.